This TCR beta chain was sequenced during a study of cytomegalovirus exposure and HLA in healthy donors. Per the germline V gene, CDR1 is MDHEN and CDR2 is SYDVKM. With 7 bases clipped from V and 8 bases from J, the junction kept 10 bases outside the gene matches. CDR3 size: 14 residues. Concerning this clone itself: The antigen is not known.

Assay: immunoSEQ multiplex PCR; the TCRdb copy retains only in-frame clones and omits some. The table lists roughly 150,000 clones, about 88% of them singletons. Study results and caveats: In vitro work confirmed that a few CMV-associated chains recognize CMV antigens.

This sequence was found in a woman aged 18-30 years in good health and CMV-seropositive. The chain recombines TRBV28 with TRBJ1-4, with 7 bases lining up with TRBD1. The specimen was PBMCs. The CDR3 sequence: CASTRQGVKEKLFF. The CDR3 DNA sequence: TGTGCCAGCACCCGACAGGGAGTGAAGGAAAAACTGTTTTTT.